Below, 28 T cell receptor beta chains from the same sample are listed, as sequenced in a study of blood T cell repertoires in COVID-19 (dated by TCRdb to the early 2020s). The method was the immunoSEQ multiplex PCR assay. TCRdb holds this immuneACCESS table with in-frame rearrangements only. Some clones are missing; in checked studies, unresolved V genes explain under half, and the rest has no known cause. Here the sample has about 85,000 clones; roughly 78% occur a single time. Jointly, the top ten make up approximately 1.2% of the sample. The sample taken for sequencing was peripheral blood. These receptors were collected from a woman of 80 years or more with acute or convalescent COVID-19.

The gene calls are TRBV6-1 and TRBJ2-7; unclear D gene. Germline V lookup: CDR1 MNHNS, CDR2 SASEGT. This CDR3 comprises 12 residues. V was clipped by 2 bases and J by 1 base, with 3 bases between them. The CDR3 spells CASSEQSYEQYF. In nucleotides, the CDR3 is TGTGCCAGCAGTGAACAGTCCTACGAGCAGTACTTC.

Only one count was recorded for this clone. The chain recombines TRBV28 with TRBJ1-1, with 9 bases aligning to TRBD1. The germline V gene encodes CDR1 MDHEN and CDR2 SYDVKM. This CDR3 is 13 amino acids long. V lost 8 bases and J lost 3; bases outside the gene matches: 4. The CDR3 DNA follows: TGTGCCAGCGGGACAGGGTTGGACACTGAAGCTTTCTTT. It translates to CASGTGLDTEAFF.

The CDR3 sequence is CASSRGASYEQYF. The CDR3 DNA reads as TGCGCCAGCAGCCGGGGGGCCTCCTACGAGCAGTACTTC. This chain uses TRBV5-1 with TRBJ2-7; D is perhaps TRBD2 (7 bases). Per the germline V gene, CDR1 is SGHRS and CDR2 is YFSETQ. The CDR3 is 13 amino acids. V was shortened by 4 bases and J by 0 bases, with 8 bases between the two germline ends. The full variable domain, its missing parts supplied by reference TRBV5-1 and TRBJ2-7, is KAGVTQTPRYLIKTRGQQVTLSCSPISGHRSVSWYQQTPGQGLQFLFEYFSETQRNKGNFPGRFSGRQFSNSRSEMNVSTLELGDSALYLCASSRGASYEQYFGPGTRLTVT.

The chain is built from TRBV19 and TRBJ1-3; TRBD1 aligns across 7 bases. The CDR3 has 14 amino acids. Germline V lookup: CDR1 LNHDA, CDR2 SQIVND (reference sequence). V gave up 3 bases and J gave up 3 bases; unmatched junction bases: 2. The CDR3 here is CASSMWDSGNTIYF. The CDR3 nucleotides are TGTGCCAGTAGTATGTGGGACAGTGGAAACACCATATATTTT.

V usage is TRBV5-1 and J usage is TRBJ2-3; possible D gene TRBD1, 6 bases. The CDR3 has 14 amino acids. The V gene's germline CDR1 is SGHRS and CDR2 YFSETQ. Trimming cost V 3 bases and J 5 bases, with 13 bases left between them. The CDR3 region has the DNA TGCGCCAGCAGCTCTGGGGGCCCGCGAGATACGCAGTATTTT. Its protein product is CASSSGGPRDTQYF.

V usage is TRBV25-1 and J usage is TRBJ2-1, with 11 bases lining up with TRBD2. The CDR3 has 18 amino acids. The germline CDR1 and CDR2 sequences are MGHDK and SYGVNS. V lost 4 bases to trimming and J lost 0 bases; unmatched junction nucleotides: 8. CDR3 sequence: CASSGTSGLVSSYNEQFF. The CDR3 bases are TGTGCCAGCAGTGGGACTAGCGGGCTAGTGAGCTCCTACAATGAGCAGTTCTTC.

This clone was picked up one time. The chain combines TRBV14 with TRBJ2-5; the D gene is possibly TRBD2 (5 bases). The V gene's germline CDR1 is SGHDN and CDR2 FVKESK. The CDR3 is made up of 14 amino acids. The V end lost 4 bases, the J end lost 5 bases, and 14 bases lay between the germline ends. The CDR3 region is CASSPGSLRETQYF. CDR3 sequence (DNA): TGTGCCAGCAGCCCGGGGAGTTTGCGGGAGACCCAGTACTTC.

This chain links TRBV9 with TRBJ2-1; 9 bases agree with TRBD2. This CDR3 region has 16 residues. Trimming removed 0 bases from V and 8 bases from J; junction bases left unmatched: 9. Germline CDR1 SGDLS, CDR2 YYNGEE. CDR3: CASSVDQRREGDEQFF. CDR3 in DNA: TGTGCCAGCAGCGTAGATCAGCGGCGGGAGGGCGATGAGCAGTTCTTC. Complete variable domain (other parts from reference TRBV9 and TRBJ2-1): DSGVTQTPKHLITATGQRVTLRCSPRSGDLSVYWYQQSLDQGLQFLIQYYNGEERAKGNILERFSAQQFPDLHSELNLSSLELGDSALYFCASSVDQRREGDEQFFGPGTRLTVL.

V and J are TRBV3-1 (or the pseudogene TRBV3-2) and TRBJ2-1, with 8 bases identical to TRBD2. Per germline, CDR1 LGHDT and CDR2 YNNKEL (reference sequence). The V and J ends lost 4 bases and 0 bases, in that order; junction bases with no gene match: 14. CDR3 length: 19 residues. The CDR3 DNA is TGTGCCAGCAGCCTCGGGGGGACTAGGGGGATAGACTCCTACAATGAGCAGTTCTTC. As protein: CASSLGGTRGIDSYNEQFF.

The rearrangement links TRBV7-3 to TRBJ1-1; 7 bases are a match to TRBD1. Per the germline V gene, CDR1 is SGHTA and CDR2 is FQGTGA. CDR3 length equals 14 residues. The junction had 7 bases not matched to a gene; V was cut back by 5 bases and J by 4 bases. The CDR3 DNA follows: TGTGCCAGCAGCCCCCGAGGGGGCGGCACTGAAGCTTTCTTT. Translated: CASSPRGGGTEAFF.

V usage is TRBV12-5 and J usage is TRBJ1-1; TRBD1 aligns across 9 bases. The V segment lost 10 bases and the J segment 5 bases; nucleotides outside the gene matches: 14. The CDR3 sequence is 15 residues long. The germline CDR1 and CDR2 sequences are LGHNT and FRNRAP. DNA for the CDR3: TGTGCTACCCGGGGGGACAGGGAATTTAGGACTGAAGCTTTCTTT. Translating it yields CATRGDREFRTEAFF.

The genes are TRBV29-1 and TRBJ2-7; TRBD1 matches 7 bases. Trimming removed 6 bases from V and 2 bases from J; junction bases left unmatched: 7. CDR1 is SQVTM and CDR2 is ANQGSEA in the germline V gene. CDR3 length equals 13 residues. The CDR3 loop reads CSVGTGATYEQYF. CDR3 sequence (DNA): TGCAGCGTCGGTACAGGGGCCACCTACGAGCAGTACTTC.

This clone was picked up one time. The V gene is TRBV2, the J gene TRBJ1-1; maybe TRBD1 (6 bases). The CDR3 runs 13 residues. Trimming cost V 5 bases and J 1 base, with 8 bases left between them. CDR1 and CDR2 (germline): SNHLY, FYNNEI. The CDR3 DNA reads TGTGCCAGCAGTCGGGACAAGAACACTGAAGCTTTCTTT. Encoded protein: CASSRDKNTEAFF.

V and J are TRBV19 and TRBJ1-2; D remains unclear. Per germline, CDR1 LNHDA and CDR2 SQIVND (reference sequence). The germline V and J ends were trimmed by 5 bases and 3 bases, with 7 bases remaining between them. The length of the CDR3 is 12 residues. The CDR3 spells CASSSQYYGYTF. The CDR3, as DNA: TGTGCCAGTAGTTCCCAGTACTATGGCTACACCTTC.

The V and J genes are TRBV28 and TRBJ1-4, with TRBD1 as a possible D gene (5 bases). V dropped 8 bases and J dropped 7 bases, with 17 bases sitting between them. Germline V gene sequence: CDR1 MDHEN, CDR2 SYDVKM. The length of the CDR3 is 14 residues. CDR3 sequence (DNA): TGTGCCAGCGATAAGGAGGGGATAGGTGAAAAACTGTTTTTT. Translated, it gives CASDKEGIGEKLFF. Combining the CDR3 with reference TRBV28 and TRBJ1-4 gives the whole variable domain DVKVTQSSRYLVKRTGEKVFLECVQDMDHENMFWYRQDPGLGLRLIYFSYDVKMKEKGDIPEGYSVSREKKERFSLILESASTNQTSMYLCASDKEGIGEKLFFGSGTQLSVL.

The chain joins TRBV6-2 or TRBV6-3 to TRBJ2-5; unclear D gene. This CDR3 comprises 11 residues. The V end was cut by 5 bases, the J end by 5 bases, with 6 bases between. Germline assignment: CDR1 MNHEY and CDR2 SVGEGT. DNA for the CDR3: TGTGCCAGCAGTGGCAGGGAGACCCAGTACTTC. Protein: CASSGRETQYF.

The chain recombines TRBV27 with TRBJ1-2; no definite D call. This CDR3 contains 15 residues. Per the germline V gene, CDR1 is MNHEY and CDR2 is SMNVEV (reference sequence). V dropped 6 bases and J dropped 3 bases, with 17 bases sitting between them. The CDR3 nucleotides read TGTGCCAGCAGCCTCTTTCTCAAGTCGGACTATGGCTACACCTTC. Translated, it gives CASSLFLKSDYGYTF.

The chain uses TRBV2 and TRBJ1-1; no definite D call. This CDR3 spans 13 amino acids. Germline CDR1 reads SNHLY; CDR2 reads FYNNEI. Trimming took off 8 bases at V and 1 base at J, with 11 bases between the two ends. CDR3 sequence: CASETDWNTEAFF. The CDR3 DNA sequence: TGTGCCAGCGAAACAGATTGGAACACTGAAGCTTTCTTT.

The V and J genes are TRBV3-1 (or the pseudogene TRBV3-2) and TRBJ2-1, with TRBD2 identical over 8 bases. This CDR3 spans 16 amino acids. Germline CDR1 LGHDT, CDR2 YNNKEL (reference sequence). With 0 bases clipped from V and 7 bases from J, the junction kept 8 bases outside the gene matches. CDR3 bases: TGTGCCAGCAGCCAAGATTCCGCGGGGGGACCAAATGAGCAGTTCTTC. It is translated as CASSQDSAGGPNEQFF.

V and J are TRBV4-1 and TRBJ2-5, with D uncertain. The CDR3 contains 15 residues. Germline loops: CDR1 MGHRA, CDR2 YSYEKL. V lost 0 bases and J 3 bases, leaving 11 bases between the germline ends. The CDR3 reads CASSQDESGEETQYF. DNA for the CDR3: TGCGCCAGCAGCCAAGATGAATCGGGTGAAGAGACCCAGTACTTC.

The sample holds one count of this clone. The rearrangement joins TRBV19 to TRBJ1-1; TRBD1 agrees at 7 bases. J was trimmed by 1 base and V by 5 bases; bases with no gene match: 4. CDR1 and CDR2 (germline): LNHDA, SQIVND (reference sequence). CDR3 length: 14 amino acids. CDR3 DNA: TGTGCCAGTAGTCTTCCAGGGGGGAACACTGAAGCTTTCTTT. Its protein product is CASSLPGGNTEAFF.

This chain uses TRBV28 with TRBJ2-1; tentatively, D is TRBD2 (5 bases). V was cut by 2 bases and J by 7 bases, with 12 bases left in between. The germline V gene encodes CDR1 MDHEN and CDR2 SYDVKM. CDR3 length equals 14 residues. The CDR3 spells CASSLRPGENEQFF. CDR3 coding DNA: TGTGCCAGCAGTTTAAGACCCGGGGAAAATGAGCAGTTCTTC.

CDR3 nucleotides: TGCAGCGTTGCAAGGGGGCGGACTGAAGCTTTCTTT. Its protein is CSVARGRTEAFF. This chain connects TRBV29-1 to TRBJ1-1, with 7 positions matching TRBD1. The V and J ends lost 4 bases and 5 bases, in that order; junction bases with no gene match: 4. CDR1 SQVTM and CDR2 ANQGSEA come from the germline V gene. CDR3 length: 12 residues.

The rearrangement joins TRBV5-8 to TRBJ1-1; weak D call: TRBD1 (5 bases). Germline V gene data show CDR1 as SGHTS and CDR2 as YDEGEE. There are 14 residues in the CDR3. The ends were cut back, 5 bases at V and 1 base at J, with 12 bases in the middle. The CDR3 here is CASRRAGQNTEAFF. For the CDR3, the DNA is TGTGCCAGCAGGCGCGCGGGGCAGAACACTGAAGCTTTCTTT.

V is TRBV6-5 and J is TRBJ1-2; 10 bases align to TRBD1. Trimming cost V 6 bases and J 4 bases; bases outside gene matches: 5. This CDR3 comprises 14 residues. Germline V gene sequence: CDR1 MNHEY, CDR2 SVGAGI. CDR3 nucleotide sequence: TGTGCCAGCAGCCCGGGACAGGGGCTCTATGGCTACACCTTC. Translated, it gives CASSPGQGLYGYTF.

This chain links TRBV11-2 with TRBJ2-2; 8 bases are a match to TRBD1. Trimming cost V 6 bases and J 6 bases; bases outside gene matches: 9. This CDR3 spans 15 amino acids. CDR1 and CDR2 from the germline V gene are SGHAT and FQNNGV. This CDR3 reads CASSNIRGRPGELFF. The CDR3 nucleotides are TGTGCCAGCAGTAACATCAGGGGGCGCCCCGGGGAGCTGTTTTTT.

This clone has more than one count but fewer than ten. J is TRBJ2-3 and V is TRBV5-1; 12 bases align to TRBD2. Trimming at V came to 4 bases and at J to 6 bases, leaving 9 bases not matched to a gene. CDR3 length equals 16 residues. Germline lookup yields CDR1 SGHRS and CDR2 YFSETQ. The CDR3 loop reads CASSVTTSGRYDTQYF. The CDR3 DNA reads as TGCGCCAGCAGCGTTACCACTAGCGGGAGGTACGATACGCAGTATTTT.

The rearrangement joins TRBV3-1 (or the pseudogene TRBV3-2) to TRBJ2-2, with 7 bases identical to TRBD2. Trimming at V came to 3 bases and at J to 3 bases, leaving 4 bases not matched to a gene. Germline-derived CDR1 and CDR2 are LGHDT and YNNKEL (reference sequence). CDR3 length: 15 amino acids. CDR3 protein: CASSHSGEDTGELFF. The CDR3 DNA reads TGTGCCAGCAGCCACAGCGGGGAGGACACCGGGGAGCTGTTTTTT.